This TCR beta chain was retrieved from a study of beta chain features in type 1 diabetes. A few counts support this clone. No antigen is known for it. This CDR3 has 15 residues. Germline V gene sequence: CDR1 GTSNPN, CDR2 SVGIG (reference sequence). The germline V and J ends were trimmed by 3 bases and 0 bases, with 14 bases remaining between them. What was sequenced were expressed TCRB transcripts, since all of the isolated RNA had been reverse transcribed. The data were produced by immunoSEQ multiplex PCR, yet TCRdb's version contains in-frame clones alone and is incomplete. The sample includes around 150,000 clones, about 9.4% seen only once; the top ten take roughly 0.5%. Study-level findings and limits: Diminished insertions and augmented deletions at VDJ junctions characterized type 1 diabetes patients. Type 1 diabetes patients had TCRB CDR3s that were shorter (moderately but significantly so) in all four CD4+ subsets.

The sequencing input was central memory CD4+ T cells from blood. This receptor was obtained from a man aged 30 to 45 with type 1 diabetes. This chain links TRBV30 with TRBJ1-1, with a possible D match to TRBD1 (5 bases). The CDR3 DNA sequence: TGTGCCTGGAGGCTTGTGGGGACTGTGAACACTGAAGCTTTCTTT. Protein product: CAWRLVGTVNTEAFF.